Here is one T cell receptor (beta chain) with its context. The specificity of this receptor is unknown. The input lacks base qualities; no much larger clone sits a single base away. These data come from a study of CD8+CD57+ T cells in acquired aplastic anemia (dated 2018 in TCRdb). At the level of the whole study: A mean of about 3.2 ug of DNA, ranging from roughly 0.19 to 27.4 ug, was extracted from sorted CD4+ and CD8+ cells. Healthy donor samples averaged about 10 million reads for CD4+ and under 14 million for CD8+ cells.

The study deep-sequenced TCR repertoires of sorted CD4+ and CD8+ blood T cells from severe aplastic anemia patients and healthy subjects. Ficoll-Paque density gradient centrifugation was used to isolate peripheral blood mononuclear cells. CD4+ and CD8+ T cells were sorted by FACS or magnetic beads before DNA extraction. Study-wide conclusions, independent of this receptor: Although under 35 CD8+ CDR3 sequences were shared by patients and controls, these sequences appeared highly expressed in patients and within the immunodominant clones of patients. Patients and healthy controls showed no significant difference in CD8+ Simpson's diversity (P=0.060).

CDR1 DFQATT and CDR2 SNEGSKA were looked up in the germline V gene (reference sequence). A distance of 33 bases separates the germline ends of V and J, which lose 5 bases and 7 bases respectively. Spanning cysteine to phenylalanine, the CDR3 consists of 19 amino acids. The only DNA kept is the CDR3, 57 bases in frame from the first base. Genomic DNA was used as template for profiling of TCR beta VDJ combinations and CDR3 sequences. TCR repertoire sequencing was run on an Illumina HiSeq 2000. Under the source paper's analysis protocol: TRBV/TRBJ rearrangement plots, CDR3 size and DJ length profiles, and Simpson's diversity index were used to evaluate the repertoires. The most abundant DNA sequence in the deep sequencing data was taken as the immunodominant clone. CDR3 amino acid sequences were screened for sharing across subjects and compared with published repertoires and the VDJdb database. Through fastp at Q25 and MiXCR, TCRdb rebuilt clones from the public reads, retaining in-frame beta chains. Each record represents a unique CDR3 protein, reported with the most common genes and DNA among its rows. These V and J calls are TCRdb output, not the study's own analysis. Recorded for this sample are about 130,000 distinct CDR3 sequences; roughly 50% of them occurred a single time. About 2.5% of the sample lies in the top ten.

Material for sequencing was sorted CD4+, CD8+, or CD8+CD57+ T cells (not recorded which) from PBMCs. The receptor was isolated from a human donor in good health, serving as a control. This receptor chain uses TRBV20-1 and TRBJ2-1; no D gene can be assigned with confidence. The DNA sequence is TGCAGTGCTTACACACCCCCCGACGGAGAACCGACCCGTAGGAATGAGCAGTTCTTC. This sequence encodes CSAYTPPDGEPTRRNEQFF.